The rows below give T cell receptor beta chains drawn from one sample of a study of T cell responses to AZD1222 COVID-19 vaccine. Profiling relied on immunoSEQ multiplex PCR, and the TCRdb table lists in-frame clones only, not all of them. The table lists approximately 140,000 clones, around 90% of them singletons, with approximately 3.4% in the top ten. The sequences come from peripheral blood, collected 28 days after the second AZD1222 dose. All receptors derive from an adult who received the AZD1222 COVID-19 vaccine. Each CDR3 is given with its conserved first and last residue. A D gene is named only where the DNA matches it firmly. Clone size is not always given. Where it is, it says once, few, many or a class for expanded clones.

>TRBD2|TRBV2|-|TRBJ2-1|14
CATPGLADYNEQFF
TGTGCCACCCCGGGACTAGCGGACTACAATGAGCAGTTCTTC
>-|TRBV3-1/TRBV3-2|-|TRBJ2-2|17
CASSQDRGHEGAGELFF
TGTGCCAGCAGCCAAGATAGGGGCCACGAGGGAGCCGGGGAGCTGTTTTTT
>-|TRBV5-6|once|TRBJ1-1|13
CASSLGSNTEAFF
TGTGCCAGCAGTTTAGGCTCGAACACTGAAGCTTTCTTT
>TRBD2|TRBV7-2|-|TRBJ2-7|17
CASSIDTDSGGYMEQYF
TGTGCCAGCAGTATCGATACAGATAGCGGGGGCTATATGGAGCAGTACTTC
>TRBD1|TRBV18|-|TRBJ2-2|15
CASSPTGSGTGELFF
TGTGCCAGCTCGCCGACAGGGTCGGGCACCGGGGAGCTGTTTTTT
>-|TRBV2|once|TRBJ1-2|14
CASSEVGGKNGYTF
TGTGCCAGCAGTGAGGTTGGAGGGAAAAATGGCTACACCTTC
>-|TRBV21-1|-|TRBJ2-7|15
CASSGGTGGYFEQYF
TGTGCCAGCAGCGGCGGTACGGGAGGTTACTTCGAGCAGTACTTC
>-|TRBV18|once|TRBJ1-6|11
CASSLDRTLHF
TGTGCCAGCTCACTTGACAGAACACTCCACTTT
>-|TRBV7-9|many|TRBJ1-1|15
CASSHGRANLPGAFF
TGTGCCAGCAGCCACGGAAGGGCTAACCTGCCAGGGGCTTTCTTT
>-|TRBV9|-|TRBJ1-6|13
CASSTRGDSPLHF
TGTGCCAGCAGCACCCGGGGGGATTCACCCCTCCACTTT
>TRBD1|TRBV5-1|-|TRBJ1-5|16
CASSLTTGEGNQPQHF
TGCGCCAGCAGCTTGACGACAGGGGAGGGGAATCAGCCCCAGCATTTT
>TRBD2|TRBV5-6|-|TRBJ2-1|15
CASNWGGRSYNEQFF
TGTGCCAGCAATTGGGGCGGGAGGTCCTACAATGAGCAGTTCTTC
>TRBD1|TRBV14|-|TRBJ1-2|14
CASSQVTGVYGYTF
TGTGCCAGCAGCCAAGTCACAGGGGTCTATGGCTACACCTTC
>TRBD1|TRBV28|-|TRBJ2-7|14
CASSPTGTVYEQYF
TGTGCCAGCAGTCCCACCGGGACAGTCTACGAGCAGTACTTC
>-|TRBV7-7|-|TRBJ2-1|15
CASSLDPEAYNEQFF
TGTGCCAGCAGCTTAGACCCGGAAGCCTACAATGAGCAGTTCTTC
>TRBD2|TRBV7-9|-|TRBJ2-2|17
CASRPGTSGSKVGELFF
TGTGCCAGCAGGCCCGGGACTAGCGGGAGTAAGGTCGGGGAGCTGTTTTTT
>-|TRBV6-1|few|TRBJ1-5|18
CASSEGFWRQMTDQPQHF
TGTGCCAGCAGTGAGGGCTTTTGGCGGCAGATGACCGATCAGCCCCAGCATTTT
>-|TRBV27|-|TRBJ1-3|16
CASSPTPGIGRNTIYF
TGTGCCAGCAGTCCCACCCCGGGGATAGGACGAAACACCATATATTTT
>-|TRBV9|-|TRBJ2-3|16
CASSSGGLGSTDTQYF
TGTGCCAGCAGCTCCGGGGGTCTAGGGAGCACAGATACGCAGTATTTT
>TRBD1|TRBV6-2/TRBV6-3|-|TRBJ1-2|13
CASSLGTVRGYTF
TGTGCCAGCAGTCTGGGGACAGTTCGTGGCTACACCTTC
>-|TRBV10-1|-|TRBJ1-5|13
CASQTGVGQPQHF
TGCGCCAGCCAAACCGGTGTGGGTCAGCCCCAGCATTTT
>-|TRBV7-8|-|TRBJ1-1|16
CASSPRPTVGNTEAFF
TGTGCCAGCAGCCCCAGACCGACAGTGGGGAACACTGAAGCTTTCTTT
>TRBD1|TRBV30|-|TRBJ1-1|12
CAWSSWTGGDNF
TGTGCCTGGTCTTCCTGGACAGGGGGCGACAACTTT
>TRBD1|TRBV24-1|-|TRBJ1-5|15
CATSASGQGYQPQHF
TGTGCCACCAGTGCCTCTGGACAGGGATACCAGCCCCAGCATTTT
>-|TRBV5-1|-|TRBJ2-1|16
CASSFPGGGTYNEQFF
TGCGCCAGCAGCTTCCCAGGAGGGGGTACGTACAATGAGCAGTTCTTC
>TRBD1|TRBV25-1|once|TRBJ1-1|13
CASSEGTATEAFF
TGTGCCAGCAGTGAAGGGACAGCCACTGAAGCTTTCTTT
>-|TRBV11-3|-|TRBJ1-2|13
CASSFDPQGGYTF
TGTGCCAGCAGCTTCGACCCGCAGGGGGGCTACACCTTC
>TRBD1|TRBV3-1/TRBV3-2|-|TRBJ1-1|17
CASSQGDRVHSHTEAFF
TGTGCCAGCAGCCAAGGGGACAGGGTTCATTCTCACACTGAAGCTTTCTTT
>-|TRBV10-2|-|TRBJ2-1|15
CASSEPPGRYNEQFF
TGCGCCAGCAGTGAGCCCCCTGGGCGTTACAATGAGCAGTTCTTC
>-|TRBV7-9|-|TRBJ1-4|15
CASSLSGRANEKLFF
TGTGCCAGCAGCCTTTCAGGGAGGGCTAATGAAAAACTGTTTTTT
>TRBD2|TRBV19|-|TRBJ2-4|19
CASSLTSSPVLLAKNIQYF
TGTGCCAGTAGTCTGACTAGCTCTCCCGTTCTTCTAGCCAAAAACATTCAGTACTTC
>TRBD1|TRBV9|-|TRBJ1-2|16
CASSVGTGKDNYGYTF
TGTGCCAGCAGCGTCGGGACAGGGAAAGATAACTATGGCTACACCTTC
>-|TRBV7-9|-|TRBJ1-2|13
CASSPSLGYGYTF
TGTGCCAGCAGCCCGTCCCTGGGCTATGGCTACACCTTC
>-|TRBV18|-|TRBJ2-7|16
CASSPGREGVSYEQYF
TGTGCCAGCTCACCGGGCAGGGAGGGGGTCTCCTACGAGCAGTACTTC
>TRBD1|TRBV7-9|-|TRBJ2-7|13
CASSRGQVYEQYF
TGTGCCAGCAGCCGAGGACAGGTTTACGAGCAGTACTTC
>-|TRBV19|-|TRBJ1-5|12
CASSGRGQPQHF
TGTGCCAGTAGTGGAAGGGGTCAGCCCCAGCATTTT
>-|TRBV2|-|TRBJ1-1|11
CASRAGAEAFF
TGTGCCAGCAGGGCGGGCGCTGAAGCTTTCTTT